This T cell receptor beta chain stems from a study of shared clonotypes between healthy human individuals. This table comes from immunoSEQ multiplex PCR, and its TCRdb copy is limited to in-frame clones, with some not included. The data contain approximately 2,200,000 clones, 85% to 95% of them singletons. The naive CD8 fraction comprised CD45RO-negative cells positively selected for CCR7 and excluded terminally differentiated effector memory CD45RA+ cells. The sample consisted of naive CD8+ T cells from PBMCs. This TCR derives from a man aged 18-30 years in good health. Some clones in this sample may be carry-over from other donors' samples.

The CDR3 loop is CASSPWTSANNEQFF. The CDR3 bases are TGTGCCAGCAGCCCCTGGACTAGCGCCAACAATGAGCAGTTCTTC. The V gene is TRBV9, the J gene TRBJ2-1; 9 nucleotides match TRBD2. Germline CDR1 is SGDLS and CDR2 is YYNGEE. This CDR3 has 15 residues. Unmatched junction bases numbered 7, after V lost 4 bases and J lost 5 bases.